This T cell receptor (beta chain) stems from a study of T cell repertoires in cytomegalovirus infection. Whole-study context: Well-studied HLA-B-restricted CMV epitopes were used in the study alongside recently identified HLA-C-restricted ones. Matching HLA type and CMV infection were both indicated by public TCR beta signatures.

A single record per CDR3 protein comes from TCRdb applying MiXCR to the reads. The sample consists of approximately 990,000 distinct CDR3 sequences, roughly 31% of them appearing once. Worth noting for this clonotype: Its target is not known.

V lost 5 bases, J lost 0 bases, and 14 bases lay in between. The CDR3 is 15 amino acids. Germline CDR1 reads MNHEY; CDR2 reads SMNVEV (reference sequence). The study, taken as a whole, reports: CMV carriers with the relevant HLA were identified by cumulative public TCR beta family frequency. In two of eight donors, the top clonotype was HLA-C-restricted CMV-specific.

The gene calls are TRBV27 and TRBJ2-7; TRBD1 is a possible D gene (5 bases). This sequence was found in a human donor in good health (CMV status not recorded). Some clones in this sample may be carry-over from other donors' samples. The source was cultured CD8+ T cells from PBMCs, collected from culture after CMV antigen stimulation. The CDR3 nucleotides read TGTGCCAGCAGTGACAGACACGTCGTCTCCTACGAGCAGTACTTC. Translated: CASSDRHVVSYEQYF.